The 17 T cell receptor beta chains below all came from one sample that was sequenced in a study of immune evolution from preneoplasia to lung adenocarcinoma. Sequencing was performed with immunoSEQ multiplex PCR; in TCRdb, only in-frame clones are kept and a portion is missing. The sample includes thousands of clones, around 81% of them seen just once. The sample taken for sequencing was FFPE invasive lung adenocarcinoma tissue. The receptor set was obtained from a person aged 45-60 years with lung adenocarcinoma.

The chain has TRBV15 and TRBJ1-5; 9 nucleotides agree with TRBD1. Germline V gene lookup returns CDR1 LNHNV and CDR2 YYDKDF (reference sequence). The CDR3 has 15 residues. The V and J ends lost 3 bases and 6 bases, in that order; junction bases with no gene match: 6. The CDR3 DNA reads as TGTGCCACCAGCAGCGGGACAGGGATCTTTCAGCCCCAGCATTTT. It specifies CATSSGTGIFQPQHF.

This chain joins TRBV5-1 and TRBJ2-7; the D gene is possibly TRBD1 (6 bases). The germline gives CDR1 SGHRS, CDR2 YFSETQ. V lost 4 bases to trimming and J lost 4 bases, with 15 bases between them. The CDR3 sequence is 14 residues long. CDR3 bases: TGCGCCAGCAGCCCGGGGACACCTCTTTACGAGCAGTACTTC. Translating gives CASSPGTPLYEQYF.

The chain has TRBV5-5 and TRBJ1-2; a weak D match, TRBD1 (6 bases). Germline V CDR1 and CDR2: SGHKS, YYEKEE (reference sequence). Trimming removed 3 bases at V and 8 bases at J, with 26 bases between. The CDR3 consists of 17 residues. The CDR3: CASSSFWTDSLFAGYTF. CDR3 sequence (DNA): TGTGCCAGCAGCTCGTTTTGGACAGACTCTCTCTTCGCGGGCTACACCTTC.

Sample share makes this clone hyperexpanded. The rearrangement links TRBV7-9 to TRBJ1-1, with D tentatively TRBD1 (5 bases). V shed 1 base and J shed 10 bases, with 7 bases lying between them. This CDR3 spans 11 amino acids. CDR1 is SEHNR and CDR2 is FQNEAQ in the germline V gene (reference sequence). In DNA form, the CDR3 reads TGTGCCAGCAGCTTAGAGGGGCGAGCTTTCTTT. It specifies CASSLEGRAFF.

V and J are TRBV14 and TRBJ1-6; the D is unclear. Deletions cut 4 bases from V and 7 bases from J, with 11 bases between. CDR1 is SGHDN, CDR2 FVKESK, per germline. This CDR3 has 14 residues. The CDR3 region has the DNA TGTGCCAGCAGCCTGTACCTTTTGAATTCACCCCTCCACTTT. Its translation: CASSLYLLNSPLHF.

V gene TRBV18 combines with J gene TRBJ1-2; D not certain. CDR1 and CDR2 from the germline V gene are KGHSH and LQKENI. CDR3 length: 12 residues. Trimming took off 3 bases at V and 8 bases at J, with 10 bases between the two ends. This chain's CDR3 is CASSPGILGYTF. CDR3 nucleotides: TGTGCCAGCTCACCCGGAATTTTGGGCTACACCTTC.

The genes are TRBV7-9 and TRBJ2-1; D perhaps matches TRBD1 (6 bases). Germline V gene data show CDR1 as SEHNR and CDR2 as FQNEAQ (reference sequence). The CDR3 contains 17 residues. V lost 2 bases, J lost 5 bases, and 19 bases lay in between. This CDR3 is CASSLFYLRGHDNEQFF. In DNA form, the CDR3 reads TGTGCCAGCAGCTTATTCTATTTGAGGGGACATGACAATGAGCAGTTCTTC.

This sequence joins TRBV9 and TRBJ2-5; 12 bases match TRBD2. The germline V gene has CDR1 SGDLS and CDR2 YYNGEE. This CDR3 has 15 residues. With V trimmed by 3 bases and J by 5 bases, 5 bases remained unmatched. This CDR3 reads CASSESGLAGETQYF. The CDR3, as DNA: TGTGCCAGCAGCGAGTCGGGACTAGCGGGCGAGACCCAGTACTTC.

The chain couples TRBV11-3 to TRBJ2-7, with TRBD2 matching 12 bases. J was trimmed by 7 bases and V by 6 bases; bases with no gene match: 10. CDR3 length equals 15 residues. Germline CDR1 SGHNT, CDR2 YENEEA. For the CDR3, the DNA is TGTGCCAGCAGTTCTATCGGCGGACTAGCGGGGGAGCAGTACTTC. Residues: CASSSIGGLAGEQYF. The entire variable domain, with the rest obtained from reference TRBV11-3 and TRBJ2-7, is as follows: EAGVVQSPRYKIIEKKQPVAFWCNPISGHNTLYWYLQNLGQGPELLIRYENEEAVDDSQLPKDRFSAERLKGVDSTLKIQPAELGDSAVYLCASSSIGGLAGEQYFGPGTRLTVT.

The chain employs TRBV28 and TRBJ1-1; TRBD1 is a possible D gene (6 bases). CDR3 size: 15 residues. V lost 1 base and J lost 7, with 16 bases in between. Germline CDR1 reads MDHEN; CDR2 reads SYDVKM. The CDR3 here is CASSLLQGWSYEAFF. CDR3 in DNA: TGTGCCAGCAGTTTATTGCAGGGGTGGAGTTATGAAGCTTTCTTT.

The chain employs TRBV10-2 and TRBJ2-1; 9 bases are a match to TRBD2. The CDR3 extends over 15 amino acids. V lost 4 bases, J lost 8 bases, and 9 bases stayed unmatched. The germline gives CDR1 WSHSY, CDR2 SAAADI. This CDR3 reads CASSGRRGGGDEQFF. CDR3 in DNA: TGCGCCAGCAGTGGTCGGCGGGGGGGCGGGGATGAGCAGTTCTTC.

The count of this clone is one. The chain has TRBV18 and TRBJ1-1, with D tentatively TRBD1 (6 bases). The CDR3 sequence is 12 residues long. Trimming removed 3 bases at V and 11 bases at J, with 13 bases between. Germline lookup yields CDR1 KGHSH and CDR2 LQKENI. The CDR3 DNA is TGTGCCAGCTCACCCGAGGGGGGGGACGCTTTCTTT. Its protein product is CASSPEGGDAFF.

This chain's CDR3 is CASSPLVVDEQYF. The DNA for the CDR3 is TGTGCCAGCAGCCCCCTGGTAGTCGACGAGCAGTACTTC. The chain links TRBV6-1 to TRBJ2-7; D remains unclear. The germline V gene encodes CDR1 MNHNS and CDR2 SASEGT. This CDR3 contains 13 residues. Trimming pared 6 bases from V and 5 bases from J, leaving 14 bases between.

The chain's CDR3 is CTSSPRFQAGGSGTGELFF. The DNA of the CDR3 is TGCACCAGCAGCCCCCGATTTCAAGCGGGAGGGTCGGGCACCGGGGAGCTGTTTTTT. The gene calls are TRBV1 and TRBJ2-2; TRBD2, as called in the table, went unchecked against the DNA. TRBV1 counts as a pseudogene. CDR3 length equals 19 residues.

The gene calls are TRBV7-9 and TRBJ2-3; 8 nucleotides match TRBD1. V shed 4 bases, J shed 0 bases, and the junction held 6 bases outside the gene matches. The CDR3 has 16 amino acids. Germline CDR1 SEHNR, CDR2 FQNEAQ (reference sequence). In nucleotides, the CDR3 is TGTGCCAGCAGCTCCTACAGGGGGACTAGCACAGATACGCAGTATTTT. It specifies CASSSYRGTSTDTQYF.

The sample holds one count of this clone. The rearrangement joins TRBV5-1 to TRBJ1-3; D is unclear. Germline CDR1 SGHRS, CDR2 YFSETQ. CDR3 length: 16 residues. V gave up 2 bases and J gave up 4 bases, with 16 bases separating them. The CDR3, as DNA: TGCGCCAGCAGCTTCCTCCAGGTAGAATCCGGAAACACCATATATTTT. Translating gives CASSFLQVESGNTIYF.

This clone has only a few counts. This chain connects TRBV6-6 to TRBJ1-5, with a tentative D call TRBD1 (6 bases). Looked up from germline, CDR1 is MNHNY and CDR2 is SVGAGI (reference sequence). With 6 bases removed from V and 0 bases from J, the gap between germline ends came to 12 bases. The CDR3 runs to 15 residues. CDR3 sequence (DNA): TGTGCCAGCAGAGAGGGACATTATAGCAATCAGCCCCAGCATTTT. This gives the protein CASREGHYSNQPQHF.